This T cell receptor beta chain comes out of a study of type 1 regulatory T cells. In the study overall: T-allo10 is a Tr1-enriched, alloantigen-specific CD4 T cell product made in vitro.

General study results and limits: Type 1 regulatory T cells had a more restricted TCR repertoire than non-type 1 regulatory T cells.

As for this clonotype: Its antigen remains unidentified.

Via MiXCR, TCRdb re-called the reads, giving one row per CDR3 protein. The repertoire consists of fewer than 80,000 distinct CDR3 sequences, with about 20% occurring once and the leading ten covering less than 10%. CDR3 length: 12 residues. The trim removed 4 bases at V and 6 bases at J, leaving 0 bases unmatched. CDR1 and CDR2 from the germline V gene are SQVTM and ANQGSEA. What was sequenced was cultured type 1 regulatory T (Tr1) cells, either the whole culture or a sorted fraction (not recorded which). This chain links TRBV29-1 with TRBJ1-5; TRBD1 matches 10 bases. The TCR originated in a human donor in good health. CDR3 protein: CSVGTGGQPQHF. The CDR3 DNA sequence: TGCAGCGTTGGGACAGGGGGTCAGCCCCAGCATTTT. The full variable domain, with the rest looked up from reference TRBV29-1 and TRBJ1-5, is SAVISQKPSRDICQRGTSLTIQCQVDSQVTMMFWYRQQPGQSLTLIATANQGSEATYESGFVIDKFPISRPNLTFSTLTVSNMSPEDSSIYLCSVGTGGQPQHFGDGTRLSIL.